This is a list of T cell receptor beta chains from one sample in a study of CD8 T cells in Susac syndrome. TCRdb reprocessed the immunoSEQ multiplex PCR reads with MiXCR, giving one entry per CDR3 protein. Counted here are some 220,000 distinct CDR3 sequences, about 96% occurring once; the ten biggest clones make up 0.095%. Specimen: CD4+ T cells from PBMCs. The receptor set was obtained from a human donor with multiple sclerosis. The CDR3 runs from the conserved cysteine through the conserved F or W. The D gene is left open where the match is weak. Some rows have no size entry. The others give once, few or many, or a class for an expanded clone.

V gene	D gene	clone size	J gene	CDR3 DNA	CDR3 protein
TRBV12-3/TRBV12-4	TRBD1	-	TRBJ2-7	TGTGCCAGCAGTCCCGCCGGACAGGGCCACGAGCAGTACTTC	CASSPAGQGHEQYF
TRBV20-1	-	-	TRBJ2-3	TGCAGTGCAATGACAGATAGCACAGATACGCAGTATTTT	CSAMTDSTDTQYF
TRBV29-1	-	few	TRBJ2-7	TGCAGCGTTGTTAGGGGCTCCTACGAGCAGTACTTC	CSVVRGSYEQYF
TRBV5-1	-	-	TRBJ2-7	TGCGCCAGCAGCATCCTAGACAGCTCCTACGAGCAGTACTTC	CASSILDSSYEQYF
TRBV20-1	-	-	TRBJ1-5	TGCAGTGCTAACCAGGGGAGCAATCAGCCCCAGCATTTT	CSANQGSNQPQHF
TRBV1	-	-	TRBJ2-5	TGCACCAGGAGAGGACAAGAGACCCAGTACTTC	CTRRGQETQYF
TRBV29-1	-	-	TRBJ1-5	TGCAGCGTTGCGGACCCAGGGCAGCCCCAGCATTTT	CSVADPGQPQHF
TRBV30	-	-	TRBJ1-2	TGTGCCTGGAGAGGCGGTGGCTACACCTTC	CAWRGGGYTF
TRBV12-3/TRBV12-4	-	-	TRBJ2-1	TGTGCCAGCAGCCAAGGGCGTGCCTCCTACAATGAGCAGTTCTTC	CASSQGRASYNEQFF
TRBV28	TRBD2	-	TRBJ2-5	TGTGCCAGCAGTTTCCTAGCGGGAGGGCAGATTCTAGAGACCCAGTACTTC	CASSFLAGGQILETQYF
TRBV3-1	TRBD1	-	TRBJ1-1	TGTGCCAGCAGCCTCATGACAGGGGGCGGTAGGAACACTGAAGCTTTCTTT	CASSLMTGGGRNTEAFF
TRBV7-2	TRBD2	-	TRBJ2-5	TGTGCCAGCAGCCCGCGGGGGGCGAAGGGAGAGACCCAGTACTTC	CASSPRGAKGETQYF
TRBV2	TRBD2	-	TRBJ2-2	TGTGCCAGCAGACGACTAGCGGGAGACGGCGGGGAGCTGTTTTTT	CASRRLAGDGGELFF
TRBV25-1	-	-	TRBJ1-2	TGTGCCAGCAGTCACACCGGGACGCAGGCCTCCTATGGCTACACCTTC	CASSHTGTQASYGYTF
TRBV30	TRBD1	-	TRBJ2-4	TGTGCCTGGGGACAGGTGGAGATTCAGTACTTC	CAWGQVEIQYF
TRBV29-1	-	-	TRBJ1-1	TGCAGCGTCGCGGTTACAGGGATGAACACTGAAGCTTTCTTT	CSVAVTGMNTEAFF
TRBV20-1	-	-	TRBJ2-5	TGCAGTGCTGCCGACGGCGCTATCCAAGAGACCCAGTACTTC	CSAADGAIQETQYF
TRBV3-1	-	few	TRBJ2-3	TGTGCCAGCAGCCTCCTCCTCACAGATACGCAGTATTTT	CASSLLLTDTQYF
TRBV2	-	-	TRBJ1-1	TGTGCCAGCAGTGCTGAGGCCCGGGGCACTGAAGCTTTCTTT	CASSAEARGTEAFF
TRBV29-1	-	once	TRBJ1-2	TGCAGCGTTGACGCGAGGGGGTCGCATGGCTACACCTTC	CSVDARGSHGYTF
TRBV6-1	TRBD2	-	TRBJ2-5	TGTGCCAGCAGTGAAAAGGGCGGGAGTCGGGAGACCCAGTACTTC	CASSEKGGSRETQYF
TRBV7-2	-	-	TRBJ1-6	TGTGCCAGCAGCCCCCGGAGGGGGTCACCCCTCCACTTT	CASSPRRGSPLHF
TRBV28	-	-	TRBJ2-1	TGTGCCAGCAGTTTAGGACAAGAGCAGTTCTTC	CASSLGQEQFF
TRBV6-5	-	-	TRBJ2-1	TGTGCCAGCAGCAGCCCAGACAGGTTCTACAATGAGCAGTTCTTC	CASSSPDRFYNEQFF
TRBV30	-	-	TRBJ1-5	TGTGCCTTGTTCGGCCGCAATCAGCCCCAGCATTTT	CALFGRNQPQHF
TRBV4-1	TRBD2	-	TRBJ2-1	TGCGCCAGCAGCCATAATCAGCGGGGCCCCAAGAATGAGCAGTTCTTC	CASSHNQRGPKNEQFF